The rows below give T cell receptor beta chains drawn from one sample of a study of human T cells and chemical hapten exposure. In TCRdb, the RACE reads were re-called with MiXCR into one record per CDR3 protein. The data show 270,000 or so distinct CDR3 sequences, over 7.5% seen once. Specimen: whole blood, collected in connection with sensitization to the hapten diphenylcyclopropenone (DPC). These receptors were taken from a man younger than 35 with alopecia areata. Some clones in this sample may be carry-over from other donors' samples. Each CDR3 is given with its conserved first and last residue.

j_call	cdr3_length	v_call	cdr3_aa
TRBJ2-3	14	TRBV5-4	CASSMGGWTDTQYF
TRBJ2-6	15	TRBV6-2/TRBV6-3	CASSFRGSGANVLTF
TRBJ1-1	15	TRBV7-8	CASSLVAAENTEAFF
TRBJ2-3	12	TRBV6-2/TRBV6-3	CASSPTRRTQYF
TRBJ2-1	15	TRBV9	CASSPRLAGANEQFF
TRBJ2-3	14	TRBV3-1	CASSQEAVGDTQYF
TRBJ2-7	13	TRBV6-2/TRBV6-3	CASSVGGFYEQYF
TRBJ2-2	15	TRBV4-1	CASSQEGGFTGELFF
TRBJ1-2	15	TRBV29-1	CSVVVSAGAVYGYTF
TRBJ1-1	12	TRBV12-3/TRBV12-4	CASSFSFTGAFF
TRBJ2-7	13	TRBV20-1	CSARTGKVYEQYF
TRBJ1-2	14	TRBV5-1	CASSFSGPLGGYTF